This T cell receptor (beta chain) is drawn from a study of post-analysis software for immune sequencing data. Broader study findings: Controls had lower frequencies than patients of 4 or 5 TRBV segments, which included TRBV5-6, TRBV5-1 and TRBV20-1.

The library was made from cDNA and included unique molecular identifiers. TCRdb reprocessed the PCR reads via MiXCR and lists one record per CDR3 protein. Of more than 450,000 distinct CDR3 sequences in the sample, 44% were seen once. Comments on this clonotype: Its specificity is unknown. Relative to the germline gene, one junction end is altered; a read error may explain this.

The germline gives CDR1 MGHRA, CDR2 YSYEKL. This CDR3 is 16 amino acids long. Sequencing was performed on blood. This receptor was obtained from a girl aged 10 to 17 with multiple sclerosis. The chain joins TRBV4-1 to TRBJ1-1; a weak D match, TRBD1 (5 bases). As DNA, the CDR3 is TGCGCCAGCAGTCAAGGAGGGCGGGGGGTGAACACTGAAGCTTTCTTT. The encoded protein is CASSQGGRGVNTEAFF.